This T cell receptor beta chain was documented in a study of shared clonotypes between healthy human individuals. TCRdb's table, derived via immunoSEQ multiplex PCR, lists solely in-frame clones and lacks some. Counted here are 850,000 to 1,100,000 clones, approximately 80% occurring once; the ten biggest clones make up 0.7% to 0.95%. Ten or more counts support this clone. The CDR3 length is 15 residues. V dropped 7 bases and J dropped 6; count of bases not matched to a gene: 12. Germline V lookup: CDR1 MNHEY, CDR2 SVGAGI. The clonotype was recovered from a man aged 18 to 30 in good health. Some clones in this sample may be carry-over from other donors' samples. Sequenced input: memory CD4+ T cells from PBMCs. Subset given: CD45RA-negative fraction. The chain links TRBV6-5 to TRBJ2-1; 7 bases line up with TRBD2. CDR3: CASIDGGAGSNEQFF. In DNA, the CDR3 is TGTGCCAGCATCGACGGGGGAGCGGGGAGCAATGAGCAGTTCTTC.